This is a list of T cell receptor beta chains from one sample in a study of response to subunit inactivated influenza vaccine. TCRdb called the RT-PCR reads again in MiXCR, with one record for every CDR3 protein. The sample contains 750,000 to 850,000 distinct CDR3 sequences, around 18% of which appear only once. Sequenced material: PBMCs from blood, taken 4 to 6 days after vaccination. All receptors come from a man aged 50-59 years who received an inactivated influenza vaccine. Each CDR3 is given with its conserved first and last residue. Fields, in order: D gene, J gene, V gene, clone size, CDR3 protein, CDR3 DNA. D genes are given only for firm matches. The size field is filled for only some rows; it gives once, few, many or a size class.

D: NA
J: TRBJ2-1
V: TRBV5-1
size: few
CDR3: CASSLVVGTYNEQFF
DNA: TGCGCCAGCAGCTTGGTGGTCGGCACCTACAATGAGCAGTTCTTC

D: NA
J: TRBJ1-2
V: TRBV20-1
size: NA
CDR3: CSARPTGRDYYTF
DNA: TGCAGTGCTAGGCCTACAGGGAGGGACTACTACACCTTC

D: NA
J: TRBJ2-3
V: TRBV12-3/TRBV12-4
size: few
CDR3: CASIRSTDTQYF
DNA: TGTGCCAGCATTCGAAGCACAGATACGCAGTATTTT

D: NA
J: TRBJ2-7
V: TRBV11-2
size: NA
CDR3: CASSQAARRPYEQYF
DNA: TGTGCCAGCAGCCAGGCGGCCAGGCGCCCCTACGAGCAGTACTTC

D: NA
J: TRBJ2-2
V: TRBV4-3
size: few
CDR3: CASSQHLSDNTGELFF
DNA: TGCGCCAGCAGCCAGCACCTTAGCGACAACACCGGGGAGCTGTTTTTT

D: NA
J: TRBJ2-1
V: TRBV10-1
size: NA
CDR3: CASSESLIVGANEQFF
DNA: TGCGCCAGCAGTGAGTCTCTAATCGTGGGGGCAAATGAGCAGTTCTTC

D: NA
J: TRBJ2-1
V: TRBV10-3
size: few
CDR3: CAINGGDRDNEQFF
DNA: TGTGCCATCAACGGAGGGGACAGAGACAATGAGCAGTTCTTC

D: NA
J: TRBJ2-1
V: TRBV5-5
size: NA
CDR3: CASNEDRYYSEQFF
DNA: TGTGCCAGCAACGAAGACAGATACTACAGTGAGCAGTTCTTC

D: NA
J: TRBJ1-2
V: TRBV6-5
size: NA
CDR3: CASSYSGPDRGYTF
DNA: TGTGCCAGCAGTTACTCCGGGCCGGATCGAGGCTACACCTTC

D: TRBD2
J: TRBJ2-1
V: TRBV7-9
size: few
CDR3: CASSLVSGSGEQFF
DNA: TGTGCCAGCAGCTTAGTTAGCGGGAGTGGGGAGCAGTTCTTC

D: NA
J: TRBJ1-1
V: TRBV11-3
size: NA
CDR3: CASSLDAWTEAFF
DNA: TGTGCCAGCAGCTTAGACGCGTGGACTGAAGCTTTCTTT

D: NA
J: TRBJ1-1
V: TRBV6-2/TRBV6-3
size: few
CDR3: CASSYSEVMIRNTEAFF
DNA: TGTGCCAGCAGTTACTCGGAGGTGATGATAAGGAACACTGAAGCTTTCTTT

D: NA
J: TRBJ2-5
V: TRBV6-5
size: NA
CDR3: CASSYSGRGLKKTQYF
DNA: TGTGCCAGCAGTTACTCCGGCAGGGGCCTAAAAAAGACCCAGTACTTC

D: NA
J: TRBJ2-7
V: TRBV11-2
size: NA
CDR3: CASSLGGGPDSYF
DNA: TGTGCCAGCAGCTTAGGTGGGGGGCCTGATTCGTACTTC

D: TRBD2
J: TRBJ2-3
V: TRBV4-3
size: many
CDR3: CASSQEGSTSAQDTQYF
DNA: TGCGCCAGCAGCCAAGAGGGGAGCACTAGCGCGCAAGATACGCAGTATTTT

D: TRBD1
J: TRBJ2-2
V: TRBV5-1
size: few
CDR3: CASSQKGQGGGELFF
DNA: TGCGCCAGCAGCCAAAAGGGACAGGGCGGCGGGGAGCTGTTTTTT

D: TRBD1
J: TRBJ1-4
V: TRBV5-1
size: NA
CDR3: CASTPGGTGKEKLFF
DNA: TGCGCCAGCACCCCAGGGGGGACAGGGAAAGAAAAACTGTTTTTT

D: NA
J: TRBJ2-5
V: TRBV16
size: NA
CDR3: CASSQWVDRSQETQYF
DNA: TGTGCCAGCAGCCAATGGGTTGACCGGTCCCAAGAGACCCAGTACTTC

D: NA
J: TRBJ2-3
V: TRBV7-3
size: NA
CDR3: CASSSTIWDTQYF
DNA: TGTGCCAGCAGCTCTACGATTTGGGATACGCAGTATTTT

D: TRBD1
J: TRBJ2-5
V: TRBV4-3
size: few
CDR3: CASSQGLGGTQYF
DNA: TGCGCCAGCAGCCAAGGATTAGGGGGCACCCAGTACTTC